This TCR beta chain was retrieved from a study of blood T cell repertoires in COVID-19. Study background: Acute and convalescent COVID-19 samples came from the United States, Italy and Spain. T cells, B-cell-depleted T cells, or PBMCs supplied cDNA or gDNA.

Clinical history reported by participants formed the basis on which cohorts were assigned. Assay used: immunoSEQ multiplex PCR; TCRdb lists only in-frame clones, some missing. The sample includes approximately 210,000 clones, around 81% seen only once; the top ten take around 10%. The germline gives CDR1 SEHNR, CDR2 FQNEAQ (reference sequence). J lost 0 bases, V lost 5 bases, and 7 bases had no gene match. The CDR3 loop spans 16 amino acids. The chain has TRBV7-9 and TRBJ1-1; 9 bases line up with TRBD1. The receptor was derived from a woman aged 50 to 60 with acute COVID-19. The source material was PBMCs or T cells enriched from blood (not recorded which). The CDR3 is CASSQWTGALNTEAFF. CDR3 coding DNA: TGTGCCAGCAGCCAATGGACAGGGGCGCTGAACACTGAAGCTTTCTTT.